The TCR beta chain under discussion was sequenced for a study of blood T cell repertoires in COVID-19. Study-wide background: Specimens from acute and convalescent COVID-19 originated in the United States, Italy and Spain. Sources were T cells, B-cell-depleted T cells, or PBMCs; the material itself was cDNA or gDNA.

Seattle patients were enrolled while actively infected and followed longitudinally. In the source study's methods: Counts of nucleated cells, estimated from reference gene primer amplification, were obtained. Only in-frame clones appear in the TCRdb table, and some are missing; sequencing was by immunoSEQ multiplex PCR. The V and J calls and the clone size are those of that table, but D and trimming were determined from the DNA. The sample lists 300,000 to 400,000 clones, more than 70% occurring once. The sample taken for sequencing was peripheral blood. The sequence was obtained from a woman aged 25 to 39 with COVID-19, enrolled during active disease.

CDR3 coding DNA: TGTGCCAGCAGCTTGGACAGGGGAAACTCAGATACGCAGTATTTT. This translates into CASSLDRGNSDTQYF. V usage is TRBV5-6 and J usage is TRBJ2-3; 7 bases fit TRBD1. V was pared by 0 bases and J by 4 bases, with 5 bases of the junction left unmatched. The CDR3 has 15 residues. Per the germline V gene, CDR1 is SGHDT and CDR2 is YYEEEE.